This T cell receptor (beta chain) was found in a study of cytomegalovirus exposure and HLA in healthy donors. V dropped 0 bases and J dropped 8 bases, with 8 bases sitting between them. The CDR3 runs 13 residues. CDR1 LGHNA and CDR2 YSLEER come from the germline V gene. The PCR made use of 60 Vbeta and 13 Jbeta primers. Assay used: immunoSEQ multiplex PCR; TCRdb lists only in-frame clones, some missing. Its clone listing holds roughly 50,000 clones. The sequenced sample was PBMCs. The rearrangement uses TRBV4-3 and TRBJ2-1; D is undetermined. The sequence came from a male donor in good health and CMV-seropositive. The chain's CDR3 is CASSQDYRDEQFF. The CDR3 DNA reads as TGCGCCAGCAGCCAAGATTATCGGGATGAGCAGTTCTTC.